A selection of T cell receptor beta chains follows, all from one sample in a study of T cells in Graves' hyperthyroidism and ophthalmopathy. TCRdb recomputed calls from the multiplex PCR reads with MiXCR, one row per CDR3 protein. The sample contains some 370,000 distinct CDR3 sequences, more than 12% of which appear only once. Sequenced: blood. These receptors originate from a man aged 50-60 years with Graves' ophthalmopathy. The CDR3 runs from the conserved cysteine through the conserved F or W.

j_gene	v_gene	CDR3aa
TRBJ2-3	TRBV18	CASSPRTSGTDTQYF
TRBJ1-2	TRBV20-1	CSARTETNYGYTF
TRBJ1-2	TRBV19	CASSQQGTPNYGYTF
TRBJ2-5	TRBV3-1	CASSPGLAGGSETQYF
TRBJ1-1	TRBV30	CAWRYSGGGNTEAFF
TRBJ1-5	TRBV20-1	CSAWRAAANQPQHF
TRBJ2-7	TRBV12-3/TRBV12-4	CASSFTSGSAEQYF
TRBJ1-1	TRBV19	CASSNRQPRAEAFF
TRBJ2-7	TRBV11-2	CASSDDFTYEQYF
TRBJ2-3	TRBV15	CATSARFGISTSADTQYF
TRBJ1-4	TRBV7-9	CASSNMRTGQGNEKLFF
TRBJ2-1	TRBV6-5	CASSSSVGEQFF
TRBJ1-5	TRBV12-3/TRBV12-4	CASSRGQGGNQPQHF
TRBJ2-4	TRBV11-1	CASSLLGGRDIQYF
TRBJ2-7	TRBV7-3	CASSFREGPYEQYF
TRBJ2-1	TRBV7-3	CASSLGWPNEQFF
TRBJ1-4	TRBV29-1	CSVRTGRRATNEKLFF
TRBJ2-5	TRBV7-2	CASSFGVGVETQYF
TRBJ1-5	TRBV7-3	CASSLYGGYSNQPQHF
TRBJ2-3	TRBV7-9	CASSSSGPSTDTQYF
TRBJ2-7	TRBV7-6	CASSLVSLAGEQYF
TRBJ2-4	TRBV6-2/TRBV6-3	CASSWWGAKNIQYF
TRBJ2-1	TRBV6-2/TRBV6-3	CASSYSSRGLRSYNERFF
TRBJ2-3	TRBV6-1	CASRAPGQGADTQYF
TRBJ2-5	TRBV30	CAWSVGDQETQYF
TRBJ1-4	TRBV9	CASSGWGQGRWEKLFF
TRBJ2-1	TRBV29-1	CSVGTEGTEFF